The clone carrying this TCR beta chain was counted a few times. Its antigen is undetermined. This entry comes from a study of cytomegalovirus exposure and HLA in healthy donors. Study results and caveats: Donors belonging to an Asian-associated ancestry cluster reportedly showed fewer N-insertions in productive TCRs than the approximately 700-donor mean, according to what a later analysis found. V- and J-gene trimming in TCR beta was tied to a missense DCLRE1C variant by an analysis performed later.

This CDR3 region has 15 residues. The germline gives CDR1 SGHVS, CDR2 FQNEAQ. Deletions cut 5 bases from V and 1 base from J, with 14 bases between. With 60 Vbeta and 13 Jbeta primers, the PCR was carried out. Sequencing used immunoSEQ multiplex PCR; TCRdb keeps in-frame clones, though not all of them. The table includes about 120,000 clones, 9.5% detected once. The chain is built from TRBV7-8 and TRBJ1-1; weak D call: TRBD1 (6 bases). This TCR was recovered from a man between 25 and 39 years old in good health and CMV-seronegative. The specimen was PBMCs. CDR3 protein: CASSPRTDKNTEAFF. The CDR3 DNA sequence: TGTGCCAGCAGCCCACGGACAGACAAGAACACTGAAGCTTTCTTT.